This passage covers 10 T cell receptor beta chains from one sample sequenced in a study of blood T cell repertoires in COVID-19. Some clones are missing from TCRdb's copy, which holds only in-frame ones; the method was immunoSEQ multiplex PCR. The sample lists 70,000 to 75,000 clones; less than 80% were seen once. The material sequenced was peripheral blood. These receptors were collected from a man between 60 and 75 years old with active or convalescent COVID-19.

The chain couples TRBV30 to TRBJ2-3; D is possibly TRBD2 (5 bases). Germline V gives CDR1 GTSNPN, CDR2 SVGIG (reference sequence). The CDR3 spans 17 residues. V dropped 2 bases and J dropped 0 bases, with 18 bases sitting between them. The CDR3 protein is CAWSPPVSGSSTDTQYF. In DNA, the CDR3 is TGTGCCTGGAGTCCCCCCGTGAGCGGAAGTAGCACAGATACGCAGTATTTT.

The chain links TRBV9 to TRBJ1-1, with a tentative D call TRBD1 (5 bases). The V gene's germline CDR1 is SGDLS and CDR2 YYNGEE. The V gene lost 0 bases and the J gene lost 0 bases, with 9 bases spanning the gap. The CDR3 is 15 residues long. In DNA, the CDR3 is TGTGCCAGCAGCGTAGGCGGGGCCTTGAACACTGAAGCTTTCTTT. Protein product: CASSVGGALNTEAFF.

Here the CDR3 DNA reads TGTGCCAGCAGCCGCGACAGGGCGGTTGAAAAACTGTTTTTT. Residues: CASSRDRAVEKLFF. V is TRBV4-2 and J is TRBJ1-4; 7 nucleotides agree with TRBD1. Germline V CDR1 and CDR2: LGHNA, YNFKEQ. The V and J ends lost 4 bases and 7 bases, in that order; junction bases with no gene match: 6. The CDR3 length is 14 residues.

The V and J genes are TRBV28 and TRBJ2-7, with TRBD1 matching over 9 bases. Germline values: CDR1 MDHEN, CDR2 SYDVKM. Trimming at V came to 6 bases and at J to 6 bases, leaving 3 bases not matched to a gene. The CDR3 has 12 residues. This chain's CDR3 is CASSKDRGEQYF. CDR3 DNA sequence: TGTGCCAGCAGCAAGGACAGGGGCGAGCAGTACTTC. Variable domain in full (rest from reference TRBV28 and TRBJ2-7): DVKVTQSSRYLVKRTGEKVFLECVQDMDHENMFWYRQDPGLGLRLIYFSYDVKMKEKGDIPEGYSVSREKKERFSLILESASTNQTSMYLCASSKDRGEQYFGPGTRLTVT.

This chain links TRBV28 with TRBJ2-1, with TRBD2 identical over 7 bases. The germline V gene has CDR1 MDHEN and CDR2 SYDVKM. V lost 7 bases and J lost 10; bases outside the gene matches: 13. There are 14 residues in the CDR3. The CDR3 DNA follows: TGTGCCAGCAAGCGGGGACCGACGGCTGAGGAGCAGTTCTTC. Protein: CASKRGPTAEEQFF.

The rearrangement links TRBV28 to TRBJ1-4; D is unresolved. The CDR3 covers 13 residues. Germline assignment: CDR1 MDHEN and CDR2 SYDVKM. Trimming cost V 6 bases and J 0 bases, with 5 bases left between them. CDR3 in DNA: TGTGCCAGCAGGAGAGCAACTAATGAAAAACTGTTTTTT. As protein: CASRRATNEKLFF.

This rearrangement joins TRBV29-1 to TRBJ1-1; 7 positions agree with TRBD1. CDR1 is SQVTM, CDR2 ANQGSEA, per germline. Germline trimming cut 7 bases from V and 2 bases from J; bases unmatched to any gene: 10. This CDR3 region has 14 residues. The CDR3 DNA reads as TGCAGCGCCATCCTGGGGACAGTAAACACTGAAGCTTTCTTT. Translating it yields CSAILGTVNTEAFF. The variable domain in full, completed from reference TRBV29-1 and TRBJ1-1, reads SAVISQKPSRDICQRGTSLTIQCQVDSQVTMMFWYRQQPGQSLTLIATANQGSEATYESGFVIDKFPISRPNLTFSTLTVSNMSPEDSSIYLCSAILGTVNTEAFFGQGTRLTVV.

By its share, this clone is medium-sized. This chain uses TRBV19 with TRBJ1-1; D is unresolved. Trimming left V 7 bases short and J 1 base short, with 22 bases between. Germline V gene lookup returns CDR1 LNHDA and CDR2 SQIVND (reference sequence). This CDR3 is 17 amino acids long. This CDR3 reads CASKKALEGGENTEAFF. Here the CDR3 DNA reads TGTGCCAGTAAAAAGGCCTTGGAGGGTGGAGAGAACACTGAAGCTTTCTTT.

The rearrangement joins TRBV7-7 to TRBJ2-3; D is perhaps TRBD2 (6 bases). The V gene's germline CDR1 is SSHAT and CDR2 FNYEAQ (reference sequence). Trimming took 8 bases from V and 2 from J, leaving 14 bases between them. This CDR3 has 14 residues. CDR3 sequence (DNA): TGTGCCAGCTCCCGGGCGGGGAACACAGATACGCAGTATTTT. Its translation is CASSRAGNTDTQYF.

The chain carries TRBV18 and TRBJ1-1; no reliable D call. This CDR3 is 16 amino acids long. Germline lookup yields CDR1 KGHSH and CDR2 LQKENI. The germline V and J ends were trimmed by 2 bases and 7 bases, with 20 bases remaining between them. Written as DNA, the CDR3 is TGTGCCAGCTCACCAACGTGGGCAGGTCCGGGGTTTGAAGCTTTCTTT. The encoded protein is CASSPTWAGPGFEAFF.